This T cell receptor beta chain was recorded in a study of a mutant IDH1 vaccine in newly diagnosed glioma (dated by TCRdb to the early 2020s). As for the study more broadly: Patients were given eight vaccinations, in weeks 1, 3, 5, 7, 11, 15, 19 and 23, which matched visits V03 through V10. Of the approximately 30 treated patients, around 60% were male and around 40% were female, and a mean age of roughly 41 years was recorded. Peripheral blood was collected at six visits: V03 (baseline), V05, V07, V10, V12 and V13. Longitudinal TCRB deep sequencing was performed for roughly 25 treated patients wherever samples were available for exploratory analyses. Prior to enrollment, patients had been given standard therapy consisting of radiotherapy alone, temozolomide alone, or radiochemotherapy with temozolomide, with the combination given to most patients. Vaccination started 4-6 weeks after radiotherapy alone, or was given together with temozolomide cycles in the groups whose treatment included chemotherapy.

What this sample's time point label stands for: week 11, during vaccination. A 20-mer mutant IDH1 peptide at 300 micrograms in Montanide made up each vaccine dose, which was injected subcutaneously together with topical imiquimod. Newly diagnosed WHO grade 3 or 4 IDH1-mutant astrocytomas showing loss of nuclear ATRX were present in the donors. The samples were drawn from NOA16, a multicentre, single-arm, open-label phase I trial in Germany that tested a mutant IDH1 peptide vaccine in humans for the first time. Genomic DNA for TCRB sequencing was isolated from EDTA blood with the DNeasy Blood and Tissue Kit. Results the study describes overall, beyond this receptor: The authors noted that analyses of patient blood samples could not be reproduced because of sample limitations. PBMC samples for TCRB deep sequencing were selected based on availability. Pseudoprogression seemed to be unrelated to changes in the top peripheral T cell clonotypes found by TCRB sequencing. Across multiple MHC alleles, vaccine-induced immune responses were seen in around 93% of patients.

The library was built by means of the immunoSEQ multiplex PCR assay. Following the manufacturer's protocol, the hsTCRB Kit was used to amplify rearranged TCR beta chain sequences. Sequencing of TCRB libraries was carried out on an Illumina MiSeq. In the paper's pipeline: Demultiplexing, trimming and gene mapping were performed with the kit vendor's proprietary platform. TCRdb took over this immuneACCESS table, retaining in-frame rearrangements with V and J assigned. Such tables are incomplete; in checked studies, under half of the missing clones stem from an unresolved V gene, and the remainder is unexplained. That table furnishes V, J and clone size, whereas the DNA furnished D and trimming. Recorded for this sample are around 130,000 clones; over 75% of them occurred a single time. The top ten clonotypes cover 5.5% of the sample. A word on this clone: Its cognate antigen has yet to be identified. Nothing much larger sits one base from this clone, and base qualities are not available.

As encoded in the germline V gene (reference sequence), CDR1 is SGHKS while CDR2 is YYEKEE. The CDR3 starts with the cysteine, ends with the phenylalanine, and has 16 residues. Solely the CDR3 DNA is kept, with 48 bases framed from the first base. V is cut by 2 bases and J by 4 bases, and the space between the germline ends is 16 bases. In this chain, TRBV5-5 is recombined with TRBJ1-5; a tentative D match to TRBD1 spans 6 bases. This receptor was identified in a man aged 35 to 55 with glioma. Sequencing used PBMCs, obtained from a glioma patient whose treatment included an IDH1 peptide vaccine. The CDR3 loop reads CASSFRDRGANQPQHF. The nucleotide sequence reads TGTGCCAGCAGCTTTAGAGACCGGGGGGCTAATCAGCCCCAGCATTTT. Full variable domain (CDR3 extended with the reference TRBV5-5 and TRBJ1-5 proteins): DAGVTQSPTHLIKTRGQQVTLRCSPISGHKSVSWYQQVLGQGPQFIFQYYEKEERGRGNFPDRFSARQFPNYSSELNVNALLLGDSALYLCASSFRDRGANQPQHFGDGTRLSIL.